A selection of T cell receptor beta chains follows, all from one sample in a study of regulatory T cells in long-lasting Graves disease. Each CDR3 protein is one row after TCRdb ran MiXCR on the multiplex PCR reads. The table records nearly 350,000 distinct CDR3 sequences, around 20% of them present only once. The sample in question was peripheral blood mononuclear cells (PBMCs), obtained when the disease was refractory, from a patient treated with antithyroid drugs. Source of these receptors: a female donor with Graves disease. Each CDR3 is given with its conserved first and last residue. D genes are given only for firm matches. Where a row states a size, it is once, few, many or the class of an expanded clone; other rows omit it.

>TRBV7-2|TRBJ2-3|TRBD2|few
TGTGCCAGCAGCCCGGGACTAGCGGCCGACACAGATACGCAGTATTTT
CASSPGLAADTDTQYF
>TRBV2|TRBJ1-1|TRBD1|many
TGTGCCAGCCAGCAGGGGGAAGGCACTGAAGCTTTCTTT
CASQQGEGTEAFF
>TRBV30|TRBJ2-7|NA|many
TGTGCCTGGAGTGTAGACAGTGCCTCCGAGCAGTACTTC
CAWSVDSASEQYF
>TRBV10-2|TRBJ2-5|TRBD2|NA
TGCGCCAGCAGTAAGACTAGCGGGGTAGGAGAGACCCAGTACTTC
CASSKTSGVGETQYF
>TRBV28|TRBJ2-7|NA|many
TGTGCCAGCAGTCCGGGTAACAGGGTGCGGTACGAGCAGTACTTC
CASSPGNRVRYEQYF
>TRBV6-1|TRBJ1-1|NA|many
TGTGCCAGCAAAGTCGGGCTAGATACTGAAGCTTTCTTT
CASKVGLDTEAFF
>TRBV27|TRBJ1-4|NA|NA
TGTGCCAGCAGTTTGGGGACAAACCACCAGAGAAAACTGTTTTTT
CASSLGTNHQRKLFF
>TRBV19|TRBJ1-5|TRBD1|NA
TGTGCCAGTAGTAAAAACCGGGGGACAGGAGGTTATAGCAATCAGCCCCAGCATTTT
CASSKNRGTGGYSNQPQHF
>TRBV3-1|TRBJ1-5|NA|many
TGTGCCAGCAGCCAGGGGAATAGCAATCAGCCCCAGCATTTT
CASSQGNSNQPQHF
>TRBV5-4|TRBJ1-3|NA|many
TGTGCCAGCAGCTTCGGCAGAGCGAATGGAAACACCATATATTTT
CASSFGRANGNTIYF
>TRBV6-9|TRBJ1-2|TRBD1|many
TGTGCCAGCAGTTACGACAGGGGTACCTATGGCTACACCTTC
CASSYDRGTYGYTF
>TRBV7-2|TRBJ2-7|NA|many
TGTGCCAGCAGCTTACAGGCAGCCTTTGCCTACGAGCAGTACTTC
CASSLQAAFAYEQYF
>TRBV19|TRBJ1-5|NA|NA
TGTGCCAGTAGTATAGGGGCCGGAGGAAATCAGCCCCAGCATTTT
CASSIGAGGNQPQHF
>TRBV27|TRBJ2-6|NA|NA
TGTGCCAGCAGTTTAATCGAGGGAAGAGGGGCCAACGTCCTGACTTTC
CASSLIEGRGANVLTF
>TRBV12-3/TRBV12-4|TRBJ2-7|NA|few
TGTGCCAGCAGTTTAGGGGACGGGGGCAACGAGCAGTACTTC
CASSLGDGGNEQYF
>TRBV7-3|TRBJ2-3|TRBD1|NA
TGTGCCAGCAGCTTATTAGGGGGCCGGGAAGGTACGCAGTATTTT
CASSLLGGREGTQYF
>TRBV20-1|TRBJ2-5|TRBD2|few
TGCAGTGCTACGATCCTAGCTAGCGGGAGTGAGACCCAGTACTTC
CSATILASGSETQYF
>TRBV30|TRBJ1-1|NA|many
TGTGCCTCCACCCTGTACGCTGAAGCTTTCTTT
CASTLYAEAFF
>TRBV9|TRBJ2-3|TRBD2|NA
TGTGCCAGCAGCGTAGAACTAGCGGGAGGTTATACGCAGTATTTT
CASSVELAGGYTQYF
>TRBV7-8|TRBJ2-5|TRBD1|NA
TGTGCCAGCAGCGGACCCGGGACAGGGGGCGTTGAGACCCAGTACTTC
CASSGPGTGGVETQYF
>TRBV7-9|TRBJ2-7|TRBD1|few
TGTGCCAGCAGCTTAGGAGGGACAGGGCGGTACTTC
CASSLGGTGRYF
>TRBV28|TRBJ2-7|NA|many
TGTGCCAGCAGTTTTACAGGACATGGGGGCTCCGAGCAGTACTTC
CASSFTGHGGSEQYF
>TRBV5-1|TRBJ2-1|NA|NA
TGCGCCAGCAGCTTTACACAAAACAATGAGCAGTTCTTC
CASSFTQNNEQFF
>TRBV18|TRBJ2-7|NA|NA
TGTGCCAGCTCACCTGAGCCACCCTCTTACGAGCAGTACTTC
CASSPEPPSYEQYF
>TRBV20-1|TRBJ2-7|NA|few
TGCAGTGCTAGTAGAAGCCCTGCGACCTACGAGCAGTACTTC
CSASRSPATYEQYF
>TRBV28|TRBJ2-7|NA|many
TGTGCCATTAGCCGACGCTTCTCCTACGAGCAGTACTTC
CAISRRFSYEQYF
>TRBV9|TRBJ2-7|NA|many
TGTGCCAGCAGCCGTGGGGCGACGGCGGGCTACGAGCAGTACTTC
CASSRGATAGYEQYF
>TRBV6-1|TRBJ2-1|NA|NA
TGTGCCAGCCACACAAGGCGGAATGAGCAGTTCTTC
CASHTRRNEQFF
>TRBV12-3/TRBV12-4|TRBJ1-6|NA|many
TGTGCCAGCAGTCTCGCAGGGGCGTATAATTCACCCCTCCACTTT
CASSLAGAYNSPLHF
>TRBV7-2|TRBJ2-3|TRBD2|NA
TGTGCCAGCAGAACTAGCGGGGTAACGACAGATACGCAGTATTTT
CASRTSGVTTDTQYF
>TRBV7-2|TRBJ1-1|NA|few
TGTGCCAGCAGCTGGGTTCGGGACACTGAAGCTTTCTTT
CASSWVRDTEAFF
>TRBV9|TRBJ2-2|NA|few
TGTGCCAGCAGCGGTCATACTACGAACACCGGGGAGCTGTTTTTT
CASSGHTTNTGELFF
>TRBV19|TRBJ2-2|NA|few
TGTGCCAGTAGTCGTCATATCGGGACGGGGAACACCGGGGAGCTGTTTTTT
CASSRHIGTGNTGELFF
>TRBV6-1|TRBJ2-7|NA|many
TGTGCCAGTGATATGACCGGGGGCGCTTACGAGCAGTACTTC
CASDMTGGAYEQYF
>TRBV2|TRBJ2-1|NA|NA
TGTGCCAGCAGTTATGGACAGTACCGCGGGGAGCAGTTCTTC
CASSYGQYRGEQFF
>TRBV29-1|TRBJ1-5|TRBD1|NA
TGCAGCGTTGAGGGACAGGGCAATCAGCCCCAGCATTTT
CSVEGQGNQPQHF
>TRBV6-9|TRBJ2-6|NA|NA
TGTGCCAGCAGTTACTTGAGGACTGGGGCCAACGTCCTGACTTTC
CASSYLRTGANVLTF
>TRBV7-6|TRBJ2-7|NA|NA
TGTGCCAGCAGCCACGGACGAAGCTACGAGCAGTACTTC
CASSHGRSYEQYF
>TRBV30|TRBJ2-7|NA|few
TGTGCCTGGAGGGGGGAGTACGAGCAGTACTTC
CAWRGEYEQYF
>TRBV7-3|TRBJ1-3|NA|many
TGTGCCAGCAGCTTAACGTCAGGGTTTGGAAACACCATATATTTT
CASSLTSGFGNTIYF
>TRBV19|TRBJ2-3|TRBD2|NA
TGTGCCAGTAGCTGGGGGCCTAGCGGGGTTTTGGATACGCAGTATTTT
CASSWGPSGVLDTQYF
>TRBV2|TRBJ2-3|NA|NA
TGTGCCAGCAGTGCCGGGACCGCTGCTAGCACAGATACGCAGTATTTT
CASSAGTAASTDTQYF
>TRBV10-3|TRBJ1-1|NA|few
TGTGCCATCAGTGAGAATATTAGGACTGAAGCTTTCTTT
CAISENIRTEAFF
>TRBV19|TRBJ1-4|NA|NA
TGTGCCAGTAGTAGTCCTCGAGACGCAACTAATGAAAAACTGTTTTTT
CASSSPRDATNEKLFF
>TRBV6-2/TRBV6-3|TRBJ2-7|NA|many
TGTGCCAGCAGGACGGTCTACGAGCAGTACTTC
CASRTVYEQYF
>TRBV10-3|TRBJ2-7|TRBD1|many
TGTGCCATCAGTGCACGGACAGGGAATAAGTACGAGCAGTACTTC
CAISARTGNKYEQYF
>TRBV15|TRBJ1-5|NA|many
TGTGCCACCAGCAGGGGAGGGCCCCAGCATTTT
CATSRGGPQHF
>TRBV9|TRBJ2-5|NA|many
TGTGCCAGCAGCCCCGACGGAACCCAAGAGACCCAGTACTTC
CASSPDGTQETQYF
>TRBV20-1|TRBJ2-2|TRBD2|few
TGCAGTGCTAGGGGGACTAGCGCCACCGGGGAGCTGTTTTTT
CSARGTSATGELFF
>TRBV20-1|TRBJ1-2|NA|NA
TGCAGTGCTAGAGAAGGGGTTCGGGATGGTGGCTACACCTTC
CSAREGVRDGGYTF
>TRBV11-2|TRBJ1-2|NA|many
TGTGCCAGCAGCCTCGCCGGGCAGACGGGCTACACCTTC
CASSLAGQTGYTF
>TRBV5-1|TRBJ2-2|NA|few
TGCGCCAGCAGCGTAACGGTGGACGGGGAGTTGTTTTTT
CASSVTVDGELFF
>TRBV3-1|TRBJ1-4|TRBD1|many
TGTGCCAGCAGCCCATACCCGGGACAGGAGGGAGAAAAACTGTTTTTT
CASSPYPGQEGEKLFF
>TRBV7-3|TRBJ2-2|NA|few
TGTGCCAGCAGCTTAACTACCCGGGGCACCGGGGAGCTGTTTTTT
CASSLTTRGTGELFF
>TRBV2|TRBJ2-2|NA|many
TGTGCCAGCAGTGAACCCAGTTCGTGGGAGATGTACACCGGGGAGCTGTTTTTT
CASSEPSSWEMYTGELFF
>TRBV5-1|TRBJ1-1|NA|many
TGCGCCAGCAGCTTGGACAGATTGAACACTGAAGCTTTCTTT
CASSLDRLNTEAFF